Below, 5 T cell receptor beta chains from the same sample are listed, as sequenced in a study of technical replicates of blood from several donors. Generated by immunoSEQ multiplex PCR, the TCRdb table keeps only in-frame clones and is missing some. Counted here are some 13,000 clones, 95% occurring once; the ten biggest clones make up roughly 6.8%. The sequencing sample was made of PBMCs. The receptors originated from a human donor in good health.

The chain joins TRBV7-9 to TRBJ2-7; unclear D gene. V was cut by 3 bases and J by 4 bases, with 10 bases left in between. This CDR3 spans 13 amino acids. Per germline, CDR1 SEHNR and CDR2 FQNEAQ (reference sequence). The CDR3 nucleotides are TGTGCCAGCAGCTTGGCAGGTACATACGAGCAGTACTTC. It is translated as CASSLAGTYEQYF. Looking up the rest from reference TRBV7-9 and TRBJ2-7 gives the full variable domain: DTGVSQNPRHKITKRGQNVTFRCDPISEHNRLYWYRQTLGQGPEFLTYFQNEAQLEKSRLLSDRFSAERPKGSFSTLEIQRTEQGDSAMYLCASSLAGTYEQYFGPGTRLTVT.

The V and J genes are TRBV6-5 and TRBJ2-4, with TRBD1 identical over 7 bases. The trim removed 7 bases at V and 6 bases at J, leaving 6 bases unmatched. CDR1 is MNHEY, CDR2 SVGAGI, per germline. The CDR3 loop spans 13 amino acids. The CDR3 DNA reads as TGTGCCAGCACCCGACAGGGAATAAACATTCAGTACTTC. Translated: CASTRQGINIQYF.

This clone was counted a single time. This chain uses TRBV5-4 with TRBJ2-7; D is perhaps TRBD1 (5 bases). This CDR3 region has 13 residues. The ends were cut back, 4 bases at V and 5 bases at J, with 13 bases in the middle. CDR1 is SGHNT and CDR2 is YYREEE in the germline V gene (reference sequence). The CDR3 here is CASSRPGPDEQYF. CDR3 sequence (DNA): TGTGCCAGCAGCAGGCCAGGGCCTGACGAGCAGTACTTC.

The chain couples TRBV27 to TRBJ1-5; TRBD1 aligns across 7 bases. Germline V gene sequence: CDR1 MNHEY, CDR2 SMNVEV (reference sequence). The length of the CDR3 is 16 residues. V shed 4 bases and J 4 bases; nucleotides not matched to a gene: 10. CDR3 sequence reads: CASSSFWGDSNQPQHF. The CDR3 DNA reads as TGTGCCAGCAGTTCGTTTTGGGGGGACAGTAATCAGCCCCAGCATTTT.

In this sample, this clone turned up once. The genes are TRBV9 and TRBJ1-1; TRBD1 aligns across 10 bases. CDR1 SGDLS and CDR2 YYNGEE come from the germline V gene. Unmatched junction bases numbered 7, after V lost 0 bases and J lost 5 bases. This CDR3 is built from 16 residues. CDR3 sequence reads: CASSVDGQGGQTEAFF. The CDR3 coding sequence is TGTGCCAGCAGCGTAGATGGACAGGGGGGGCAGACTGAAGCTTTCTTT.